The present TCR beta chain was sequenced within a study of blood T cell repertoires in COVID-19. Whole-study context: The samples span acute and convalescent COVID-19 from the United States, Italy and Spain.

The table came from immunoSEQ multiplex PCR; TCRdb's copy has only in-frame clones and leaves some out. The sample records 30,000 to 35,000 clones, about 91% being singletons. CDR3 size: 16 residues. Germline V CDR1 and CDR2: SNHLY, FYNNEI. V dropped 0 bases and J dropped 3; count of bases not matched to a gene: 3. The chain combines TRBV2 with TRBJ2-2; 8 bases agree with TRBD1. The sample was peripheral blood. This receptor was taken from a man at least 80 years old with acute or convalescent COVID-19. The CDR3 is CASSEAWTGYTGELFF. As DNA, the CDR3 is TGTGCCAGCAGTGAAGCTTGGACAGGGTACACCGGGGAGCTGTTTTTT.